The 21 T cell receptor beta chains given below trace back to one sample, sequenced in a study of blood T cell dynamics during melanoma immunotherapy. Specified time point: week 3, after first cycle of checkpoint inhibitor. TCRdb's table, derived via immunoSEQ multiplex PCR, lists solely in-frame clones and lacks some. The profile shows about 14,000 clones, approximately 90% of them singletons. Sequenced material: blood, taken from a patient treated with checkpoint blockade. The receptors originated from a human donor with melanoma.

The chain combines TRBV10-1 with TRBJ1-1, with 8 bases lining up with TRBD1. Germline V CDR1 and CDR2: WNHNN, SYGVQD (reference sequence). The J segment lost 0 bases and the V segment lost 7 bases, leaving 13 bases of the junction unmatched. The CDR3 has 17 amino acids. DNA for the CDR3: TGCGCCAGCACTACTAGGACAGGGAGCCCCATGAACACTGAAGCTTTCTTT. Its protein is CASTTRTGSPMNTEAFF.

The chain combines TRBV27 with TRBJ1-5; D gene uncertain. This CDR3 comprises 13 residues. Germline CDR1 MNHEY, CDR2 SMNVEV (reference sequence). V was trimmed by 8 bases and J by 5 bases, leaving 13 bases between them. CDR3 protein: CASRNPEYQPQHF. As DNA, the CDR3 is TGTGCCAGCCGGAATCCGGAATATCAGCCCCAGCATTTT.

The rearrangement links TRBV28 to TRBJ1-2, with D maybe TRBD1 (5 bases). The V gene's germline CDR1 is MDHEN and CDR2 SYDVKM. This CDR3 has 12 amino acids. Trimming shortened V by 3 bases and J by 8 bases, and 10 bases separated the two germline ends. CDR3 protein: CASSLAGRGYTF. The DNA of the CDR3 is TGTGCCAGCAGTTTGGCAGGGCGCGGCTACACCTTC.

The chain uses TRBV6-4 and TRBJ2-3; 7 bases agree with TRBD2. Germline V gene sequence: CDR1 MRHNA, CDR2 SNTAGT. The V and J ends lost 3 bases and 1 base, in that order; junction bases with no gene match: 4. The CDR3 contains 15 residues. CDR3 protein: CASSEFSGGTDTQYF. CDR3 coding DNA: TGTGCCAGCAGTGAATTCAGCGGGGGCACAGATACGCAGTATTTT.

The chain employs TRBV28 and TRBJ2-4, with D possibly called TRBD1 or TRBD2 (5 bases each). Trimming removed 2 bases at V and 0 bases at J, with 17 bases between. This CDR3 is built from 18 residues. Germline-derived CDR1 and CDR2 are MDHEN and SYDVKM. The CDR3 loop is CASSLIRRAAGAKNIQYF. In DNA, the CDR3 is TGTGCCAGCAGTTTAATTCGCAGGGCGGCGGGAGCCAAAAACATTCAGTACTTC.

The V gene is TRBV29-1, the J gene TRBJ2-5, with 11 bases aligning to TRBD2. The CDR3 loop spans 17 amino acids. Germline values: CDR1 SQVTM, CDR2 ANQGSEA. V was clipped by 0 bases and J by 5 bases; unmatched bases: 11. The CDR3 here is CSVEDLDSGRAWETQYF. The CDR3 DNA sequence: TGCAGCGTTGAAGATCTTGATAGCGGGAGGGCCTGGGAGACCCAGTACTTC.

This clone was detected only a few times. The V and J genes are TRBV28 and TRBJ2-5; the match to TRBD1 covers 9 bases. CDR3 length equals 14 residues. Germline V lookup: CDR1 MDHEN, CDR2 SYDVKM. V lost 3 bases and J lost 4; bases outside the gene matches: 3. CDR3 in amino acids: CASSLDRGTETQYF. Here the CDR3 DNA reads TGTGCCAGCAGTTTGGACAGGGGCACAGAGACCCAGTACTTC.

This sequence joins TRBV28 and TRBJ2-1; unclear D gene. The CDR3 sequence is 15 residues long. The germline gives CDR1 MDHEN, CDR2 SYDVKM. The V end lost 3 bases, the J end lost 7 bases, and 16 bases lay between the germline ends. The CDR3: CASSLFSSLRNEQFF. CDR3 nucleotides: TGTGCCAGCAGTTTGTTCTCAAGTCTTCGAAATGAGCAGTTCTTC.

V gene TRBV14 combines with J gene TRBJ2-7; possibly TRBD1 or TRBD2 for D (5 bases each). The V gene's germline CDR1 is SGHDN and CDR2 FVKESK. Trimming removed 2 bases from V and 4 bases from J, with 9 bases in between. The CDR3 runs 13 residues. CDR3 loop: CASSQQGPYEQYF. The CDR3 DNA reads TGTGCCAGCAGCCAACAGGGACCGTACGAGCAGTACTTC. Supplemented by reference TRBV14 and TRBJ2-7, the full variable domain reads EAGVTQFPSHSVIEKGQTVTLRCDPISGHDNLYWYRRVMGKEIKFLLHFVKESKQDESGMPNNRFLAERTGGTYSTLKVQPAELEDSGVYFCASSQQGPYEQYFGPGTRLTVT.

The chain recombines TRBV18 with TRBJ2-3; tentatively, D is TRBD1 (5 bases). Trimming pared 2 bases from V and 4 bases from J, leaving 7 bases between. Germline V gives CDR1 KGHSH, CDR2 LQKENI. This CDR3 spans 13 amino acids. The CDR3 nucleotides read TGTGCCAGCTCACCAGGGGCGTCAGATACGCAGTATTTT. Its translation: CASSPGASDTQYF.

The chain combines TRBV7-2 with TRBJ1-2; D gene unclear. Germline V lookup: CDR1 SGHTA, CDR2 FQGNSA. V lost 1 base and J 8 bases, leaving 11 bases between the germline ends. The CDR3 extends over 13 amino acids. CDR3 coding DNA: TGTGCCAGCAGCTTAGATGGGATTCGGGGCTACACCTTC. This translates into CASSLDGIRGYTF.

The CDR3 sequence is CASSQEVQNNRNTEAFF. In DNA, the CDR3 is TGCGCCAGCAGCCAAGAAGTGCAAAACAACCGGAACACTGAAGCTTTCTTT. The chain couples TRBV4-1 to TRBJ1-1; D not certain. Germline V gene sequence: CDR1 MGHRA, CDR2 YSYEKL. The V and J ends lost 0 bases and 1 base respectively, with 15 bases between them. The CDR3 spans 17 residues.

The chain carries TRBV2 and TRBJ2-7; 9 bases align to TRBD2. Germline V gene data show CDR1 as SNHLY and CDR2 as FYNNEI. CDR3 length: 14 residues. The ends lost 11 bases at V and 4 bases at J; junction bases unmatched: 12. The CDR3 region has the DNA TGTGCCTCCGGCGTCCTGACTAGCGGTTACGAGCAGTACTTC. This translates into CASGVLTSGYEQYF.

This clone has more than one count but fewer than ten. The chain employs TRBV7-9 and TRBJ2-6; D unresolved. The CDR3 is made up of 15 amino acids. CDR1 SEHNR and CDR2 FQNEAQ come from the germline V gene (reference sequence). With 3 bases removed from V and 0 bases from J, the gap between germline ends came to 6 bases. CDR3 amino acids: CASSLGNSGANVLTF. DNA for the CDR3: TGTGCCAGCAGCTTGGGGAACTCTGGGGCCAACGTCCTGACTTTC. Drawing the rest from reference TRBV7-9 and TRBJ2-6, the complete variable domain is DTGVSQNPRHKITKRGQNVTFRCDPISEHNRLYWYRQTLGQGPEFLTYFQNEAQLEKSRLLSDRFSAERPKGSFSTLEIQRTEQGDSAMYLCASSLGNSGANVLTFGAGSRLTVL.

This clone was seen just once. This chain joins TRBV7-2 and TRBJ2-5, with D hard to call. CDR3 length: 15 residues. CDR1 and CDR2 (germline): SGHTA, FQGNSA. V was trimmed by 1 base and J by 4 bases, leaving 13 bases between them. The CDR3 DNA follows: TGTGCCAGCAGCTTAGGGCCGGTGTTAGGAGAGACCCAGTACTTC. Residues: CASSLGPVLGETQYF.

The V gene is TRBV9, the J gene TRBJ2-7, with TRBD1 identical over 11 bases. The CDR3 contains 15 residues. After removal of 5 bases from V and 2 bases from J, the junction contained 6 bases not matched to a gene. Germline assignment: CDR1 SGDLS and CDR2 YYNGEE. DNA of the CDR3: TGTGCCAGCAGTTTGGGACAGGGGGGAACCTACGAGCAGTACTTC. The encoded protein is CASSLGQGGTYEQYF.

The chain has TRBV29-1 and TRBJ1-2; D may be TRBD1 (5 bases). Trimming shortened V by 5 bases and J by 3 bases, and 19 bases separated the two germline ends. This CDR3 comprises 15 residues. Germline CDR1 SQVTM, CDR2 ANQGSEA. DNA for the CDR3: TGCAGCGTTTCTGGGACTCGTGCGTGGGACTATGGCTACACCTTC. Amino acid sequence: CSVSGTRAWDYGYTF.

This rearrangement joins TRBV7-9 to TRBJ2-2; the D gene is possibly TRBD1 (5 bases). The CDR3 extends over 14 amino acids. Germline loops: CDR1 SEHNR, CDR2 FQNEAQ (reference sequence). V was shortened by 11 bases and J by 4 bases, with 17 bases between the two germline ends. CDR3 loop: CAAPAGSSTGELFF. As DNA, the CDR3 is TGTGCCGCCCCGGCAGGGTCAAGCACCGGGGAGCTGTTTTTT.

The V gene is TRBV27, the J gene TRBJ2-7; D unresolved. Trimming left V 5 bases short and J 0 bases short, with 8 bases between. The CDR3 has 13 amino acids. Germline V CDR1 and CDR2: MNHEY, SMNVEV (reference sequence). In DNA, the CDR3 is TGTGCCAGCAGTCCAGCGAACTCCTACGAGCAGTACTTC. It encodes CASSPANSYEQYF.

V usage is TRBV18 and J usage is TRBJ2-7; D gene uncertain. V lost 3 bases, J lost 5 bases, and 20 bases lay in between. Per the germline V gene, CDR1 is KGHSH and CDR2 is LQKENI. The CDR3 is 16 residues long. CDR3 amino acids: CASSPLGPNPVDEQYF. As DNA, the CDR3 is TGTGCCAGCTCACCGCTCGGACCGAACCCCGTCGACGAGCAGTACTTC.

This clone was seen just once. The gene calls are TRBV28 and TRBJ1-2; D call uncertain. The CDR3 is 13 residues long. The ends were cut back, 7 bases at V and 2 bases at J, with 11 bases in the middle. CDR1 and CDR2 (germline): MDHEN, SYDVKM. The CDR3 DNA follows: TGTGCCAGCACCGGAGGCAGAAACTATGGCTACACCTTC. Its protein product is CASTGGRNYGYTF.